This TCR beta chain originates from a study of cytomegalovirus exposure and HLA in healthy donors. As for this clone: The target antigen is unknown.

This PCR relied on a set of 60 Vbeta primers and 13 Jbeta primers. The table came from immunoSEQ multiplex PCR; TCRdb's copy has only in-frame clones and leaves some out. The sample lists approximately 190,000 clones, around four fifths occurring once. Broader study findings: Fewer N-insertions than the roughly 650-donor mean were reportedly shown by an Asian-associated ancestry cluster in a later analysis. The classifier, whose performance was assessed in both the original and validation cohorts, reportedly diagnosed cytomegalovirus status with high specificity and sensitivity.

With V trimmed by 6 bases and J by 3 bases, 3 bases remained unmatched. The CDR3 is 15 amino acids. Looked up from germline, CDR1 is MGHDK and CDR2 is SYGVNS. This chain links TRBV25-1 with TRBJ2-3; TRBD2 matches at 13 bases. This TCR derives from a woman under 30 in good health and CMV-seronegative. The source material was PBMCs. The DNA for the CDR3 is TGTGCCAGCAGGGGGACTAGCGGGATTACAGATACGCAGTATTTT. This codes for CASRGTSGITDTQYF. Combining the CDR3 with reference TRBV25-1 and TRBJ2-3 gives the whole variable domain EADIYQTPRYLVIGTGKKITLECSQTMGHDKMYWYQQDPGMELHLIHYSYGVNSTEKGDLSSESTVSRIRTEHFPLTLESARPSHTSQYLCASRGTSGITDTQYFGPGTRLTVL.